This is a list of T cell receptor beta chains from one sample in a study of blood T cell repertoires in COVID-19. Using immunoSEQ multiplex PCR, the repertoire was profiled, and TCRdb retains in-frame clones only, with some absent. This table has tens of thousands of clones, 70% to 80% appearing once. The sequencing sample was made of peripheral blood. These receptors originate from an elderly woman with acute or convalescent COVID-19. The CDR3 runs from the conserved cysteine through the conserved F or W. A D gene is named only where the DNA matches it firmly. Clone size appears in some rows only: once, few, many, or a class for an expanded clone.

j_call | d_call | v_call | clone_size | cdr3_nt | cdr3_aa
TRBJ1-1 | TRBD1 | TRBV7-9 | . | TGTGCCAGCAGCAGAGGACAGGGGGCGACCACTGAAGCTTTCTTT | CASSRGQGATTEAFF
TRBJ2-7 | TRBD1 | TRBV11-2 | . | TGTGCCAGCAGCTGGTTTATAGGACAGGGCTACGAGCAGTACTTC | CASSWFIGQGYEQYF
TRBJ1-1 | . | TRBV28 | few | TGTGCCAGCAGCGTGTGGGGGGGCGTCAGTGGAACTGAAGCTTTCTTT | CASSVWGGVSGTEAFF
TRBJ2-3 | TRBD2 | TRBV10-3 | . | TGTGCCATCAGTGGACTAGCGCCGAGCACAGATACGCAGTATTTT | CAISGLAPSTDTQYF
TRBJ2-1 | . | TRBV3-1/TRBV3-2 | . | TGTGCCAGCAGCCATAGGACAGCCTACAATGAGCAGTTCTTC | CASSHRTAYNEQFF
TRBJ2-7 | TRBD1 | TRBV28 | . | TGTGCCAGCAGTTTAAGAACAGGGGACGAGCAGTACTTC | CASSLRTGDEQYF
TRBJ2-7 | . | TRBV27 | . | TGTGCCAGCAGTTTATCAGAGGGGAGGTACGAGCAGTACTTC | CASSLSEGRYEQYF
TRBJ1-1 | . | TRBV9 | . | TGTGCCAGCAGCGTCACAGGTATGGCTGAAGCTTTCTTT | CASSVTGMAEAFF
TRBJ1-2 | . | TRBV28 | . | TGTGCCAGCACCCCCGGCGGTGCATACCTCAACTATGGCTACACCTTC | CASTPGGAYLNYGYTF
TRBJ2-1 | . | TRBV28 | . | TGTGCCAGCAGTTTATCCTTGTCAGGGAAGAATGAGCAGTTCTTC | CASSLSLSGKNEQFF
TRBJ1-2 | . | TRBV2 | . | TGTGCCAGCTACTACGGCGCTCCCTATGGCTACACCTTC | CASYYGAPYGYTF
TRBJ1-2 | TRBD1 | TRBV4-1 | . | TGCGCCAGCAGCCATGAGAATCAGGGGGTGAACCTCTTTGGCTACACCTTC | CASSHENQGVNLFGYTF
TRBJ2-6 | . | TRBV7-6 | few | TGTGCCAGCAGCCAGGATTCGGCTAGCGGGGCCAACGTCCTGACTTTC | CASSQDSASGANVLTF
TRBJ2-1 | TRBD2 | TRBV24-1 | once | TGTGCCACCAGTGATTCCTCCGGGACTAGCGGAGCGGGGGGGCAGTTCTTC | CATSDSSGTSGAGGQFF
TRBJ2-2 | . | TRBV6-4 | . | TGTGCCAGCAGTGGTCAGGGGTCCGGGGAGCTGTTTTTT | CASSGQGSGELFF
TRBJ2-1 | . | TRBV27 | . | TGTGCCAGCAGTTTACAAACAGGGTACAATGAGCAGTTCTTC | CASSLQTGYNEQFF
TRBJ1-1 | . | TRBV7-9 | . | TGTGCCAGCAGCTTAGGAGGGAACTGGAACACTGAAGCTTTCTTT | CASSLGGNWNTEAFF
TRBJ2-5 | . | TRBV10-1 | . | TGCGCCAGCAGTGAGAAGACGCAGGGGCCAAGGGAGACCCAGTACTTC | CASSEKTQGPRETQYF
TRBJ1-1 | . | TRBV11-1 | . | TGTGCCAGCAGCCCAGGACAGTCTTTCGCTGAAGCTTTCTTT | CASSPGQSFAEAFF
TRBJ1-1 | . | TRBV7-6 | . | TGTGCCAGCAGCTTAGCCCCGGAGGGCACTGAAGCTTTCTTT | CASSLAPEGTEAFF
TRBJ2-2 | . | TRBV14 | . | TGTGCCTTTCTCCGGGACGGGGGGCGGGAGCTGTTTTTT | CAFLRDGGRELFF
TRBJ1-2 | . | TRBV3-1/TRBV3-2 | . | TGTGCCAGCAGCCTATCTGGGGACACTGGCTACACCTTC | CASSLSGDTGYTF
TRBJ1-1 | . | TRBV5-1 | few | TGCGCCAGCAGCTTGTCCGTGAACACTGAAGCTTTCTTT | CASSLSVNTEAFF
TRBJ1-1 | . | TRBV25-1 | . | TGTGCCAGCAGTCATCTGGGGGCGAACACTGAAGCTTTCTTT | CASSHLGANTEAFF
TRBJ2-5 | TRBD2 | TRBV4-1 | . | TGCGCCAGCAGCCTACCCCCGGGACTAGCGGGACAAGAGACCCAGTACTTC | CASSLPPGLAGQETQYF
TRBJ2-7 | TRBD1 | TRBV30 | once | TGTGCCGGCGACAGGGGGGGGTACGAGCAGTACTTC | CAGDRGGYEQYF
TRBJ1-6 | TRBD1 | TRBV2 | . | TGTGCCAGCAGTGGTAACAGACAGGGTTCACCCCTCCACTTT | CASSGNRQGSPLHF
TRBJ1-6 | TRBD1 | TRBV19 | . | TGTGCCAGTAGTGCTCGACAGGGAGGCGCACCCCTCCACTTT | CASSARQGGAPLHF
TRBJ2-7 | TRBD1 | TRBV5-5 | . | TGTGCCAGCAGCAGACGATTGTCGGGACAGGGCTACGAGCAGTACTTC | CASSRRLSGQGYEQYF
TRBJ2-5 | TRBD2 | TRBV28 | . | TGTGCCAGCAGTTTTTTCGGGGGGATGCAAGAGACCCAGTACTTC | CASSFFGGMQETQYF
TRBJ2-3 | TRBD2 | TRBV29-1 | . | TGCAGCGTTGAAGATACGGCGGGAGAAGATACGCAGTATTTT | CSVEDTAGEDTQYF
TRBJ2-2 | TRBD2 | TRBV5-1 | . | TGCGCCAGCAGCTTGGCCGCTAGCGGGCACACCGGGGAGCTGTTTTTT | CASSLAASGHTGELFF
TRBJ2-2 | TRBD1 | TRBV28 | once | TGTGCCAGCGGGACAGGGAACACCGGGGAGCTGTTTTTT | CASGTGNTGELFF
TRBJ1-5 | . | TRBV19 | few | TGTGCCAGTAGTAAAGGGGACTATAGCAATCAGCCCCAGCATTTT | CASSKGDYSNQPQHF
TRBJ2-7 | . | TRBV5-4 | . | TGTGCCAGCAGCTTGGGTAGCGGAGCTTACTACGAGCAGTACTTC | CASSLGSGAYYEQYF
TRBJ1-4 | TRBD1 | TRBV9 | . | TGTGCCAGCAGCGTAGCAGGGCACAGGGGTAATGAAAAACTGTTTTTT | CASSVAGHRGNEKLFF
TRBJ1-2 | . | TRBV28 | . | TGTGCCAGCAGTTTACGGGAGGCGGGGGGCTACACCTTC | CASSLREAGGYTF
TRBJ2-5 | TRBD2 | TRBV7-2 | many | TGTGCCAGCAGCCCTCCTCCCGGGACTAGCGTATCGACTGGAGAGACCCAGTACTTC | CASSPPPGTSVSTGETQYF
TRBJ1-2 | . | TRBV9 | . | TGTGCCAGCAGCCCAAGTCTGGCACCCGACTATGGCTACACCTTC | CASSPSLAPDYGYTF
TRBJ1-2 | TRBD1 | TRBV28 | . | TGTGCCAGCAGTCGGGACAGGGGGTTGTATGGCTACACCTTC | CASSRDRGLYGYTF
TRBJ2-7 | TRBD2 | TRBV19 | . | TGTGCCAGTAGTCCCGCTAGCGGGAGGTACGAGCAGTACTTC | CASSPASGRYEQYF
TRBJ1-1 | TRBD1 | TRBV29-1 | . | TGCAGCGTAAGACAGGGGGGCACTGAAGCTTTCTTT | CSVRQGGTEAFF
TRBJ2-4 | TRBD2 | TRBV4-2 | . | TGTGCCAGCAGCTATACGACTAGCGGGCGCGATTCCGCCAAAAACATTCAGTACTTC | CASSYTTSGRDSAKNIQYF
TRBJ2-7 | TRBD2 | TRBV27 | few | TGTGCCAGCAGTTTAATGGTAGCGGGAGGCTACGAGCAGTACTTC | CASSLMVAGGYEQYF
TRBJ2-3 | . | TRBV3-1/TRBV3-2 | once | TGTGCCAGCAGCCACTCCACTGATACGCAGTATTTT | CASSHSTDTQYF
TRBJ2-1 | . | TRBV10-1 | . | TGCGCCAGCAGTGAGGCCCCTAGCAATGAGCAGTTCTTC | CASSEAPSNEQFF
TRBJ1-6 | . | TRBV5-5 | . | TGTGCCAGCAGCCCAAACGCCGGTCGGGCCCTCCACTTT | CASSPNAGRALHF
TRBJ2-6 | TRBD2 | TRBV5-1 | . | TGCGCCAGCAGCTACGAACTAGCGGGAGGGGTAGGGGCCAACGTCCTGACTTTC | CASSYELAGGVGANVLTF
TRBJ2-5 | . | TRBV5-3 | . | TGTGCCAGAAGCTGGGCGGGCGTAGAAGAGACCCAGTACTTC | CARSWAGVEETQYF
TRBJ2-7 | . | TRBV30 | . | TGTGCCTGGAAAGGGGGCTACGAGCAGTACTTC | CAWKGGYEQYF
TRBJ1-2 | . | TRBV2 | . | TGTGCCAGCGACCGGGGAGGGTACGGCTACACCTTC | CASDRGGYGYTF
TRBJ2-1 | . | TRBV7-9 | . | TGTGCCAGCAGCCCCCGGGACTCCTACAATGAGCAGTTCTTC | CASSPRDSYNEQFF
TRBJ2-3 | . | TRBV5-4 | . | TGTGCCAGCAGCTTTAGAGCGGACCCTAGCACAGATACGCAGTATTTT | CASSFRADPSTDTQYF
TRBJ1-1 | . | TRBV5-5 | . | TGTGCCAGCAGCTTGGCACAGGGTGGGACTGAAGCTTTCTTT | CASSLAQGGTEAFF
TRBJ2-7 | TRBD2 | TRBV28 | . | TGTGCCAGCAGTTTATGCCCAACTAGCGGGATCTGCTACGAGCAGTACTTC | CASSLCPTSGICYEQYF
TRBJ2-3 | TRBD2 | TRBV3-1/TRBV3-2 | . | TGTGCCAGCAGCCATACCGGACTAGCGGGAGGAAGCACAGATACGCAGTATTTT | CASSHTGLAGGSTDTQYF
TRBJ1-1 | . | TRBV5-1 | once | TGCGCCAGCAGTGGCGTGGCGGGGGCGAACACTGAAGCTTTCTTT | CASSGVAGANTEAFF